These 24 T cell receptor beta chains came from one sample sequenced in a study of Ad26.COV2.S vaccination and SARS-CoV-2 variants. Treatment described: 15 to 20 received Ad26.COV2.S at low or high dose, single or two shots; 5 received placebo; per-sample allocation not given. Following the first vaccine or placebo injection, samples were taken on day 63. The method was immunoSEQ multiplex PCR; TCRdb's version includes in-frame clones alone and lacks a portion of them. This table holds a few hundred thousand clones, roughly 87% found once. The input for sequencing was peripheral blood, taken in a trial of Ad26.COV2.S vaccine versus placebo. These receptor sequences come from a person between 18 and 59 years old who received the Ad26.COV2.S COVID-19 vaccine or a placebo.

V gene TRBV19 combines with J gene TRBJ1-5; 9 bases align to TRBD1. This CDR3 is 18 amino acids long. V lost 2 bases, J lost 2 bases, and 10 bases stayed unmatched. CDR1 and CDR2 (germline): LNHDA, SQIVND (reference sequence). The CDR3 region has the DNA TGTGCCAGTAGTATACGGACAGGGGAATTTTATCGCAATCAGCCCCAGCATTTT. Protein: CASSIRTGEFYRNQPQHF.

The V and J genes are TRBV30 and TRBJ2-3; D not certain. The germline V gene encodes CDR1 GTSNPN and CDR2 SVGIG (reference sequence). The V end was cut by 0 bases, the J end by 4 bases, with 5 bases between. This CDR3 region has 12 residues. The CDR3 DNA sequence: TGTGCCTGGAGTGTAGGACCAGATACGCAGTATTTT. Protein sequence: CAWSVGPDTQYF.

The CDR3 sequence: CASSLRGNTIYF. The CDR3 region has the DNA TGTGCCAGCAGCTTAAGAGGAAACACCATATATTTT. This chain links TRBV11-1 with TRBJ1-3; D is unresolved. V was shortened by 2 bases and J by 4 bases, with 3 bases between the two germline ends. This CDR3 is built from 12 residues. Germline loops: CDR1 SGHAT, CDR2 FQDESV (reference sequence).

The genes are TRBV14 and TRBJ2-3, with 11 bases that match TRBD2. The CDR3 sequence is 18 residues long. CDR1 SGHDN and CDR2 FVKESK come from the germline V gene. The trim removed 2 bases at V and 2 bases at J, leaving 9 bases unmatched. This chain's CDR3 is CASSQTSGGLEVTDTQYF. CDR3 coding DNA: TGTGCCAGCAGCCAAACTAGCGGGGGCCTCGAGGTCACAGATACGCAGTATTTT.

The gene calls are TRBV6-6 and TRBJ1-2, with 8 bases aligning to TRBD1. Trimming at V came to 2 bases and at J to 7 bases, leaving 6 bases not matched to a gene. This CDR3 is 14 amino acids long. The V gene's germline CDR1 is MNHNY and CDR2 SVGAGI (reference sequence). CDR3 DNA: TGTGCCAGCAGTTACGGATACAGGGGGTCTGGCTACACCTTC. This gives the protein CASSYGYRGSGYTF.

The rearrangement uses TRBV19 and TRBJ2-5; TRBD2 might be the D (6 bases). V lost 1 base, J lost 1 base, and 10 bases lay in between. From germline, CDR1 is LNHDA and CDR2 SQIVND (reference sequence). This CDR3 spans 15 amino acids. The CDR3 DNA sequence: TGTGCCAGTAGTATAGTTCTAGCGACCCAAGAGACCCAGTACTTC. This translates into CASSIVLATQETQYF.

This rearrangement joins TRBV5-1 to TRBJ2-3; D call uncertain. With 5 bases removed from V and 0 bases from J, the gap between germline ends came to 16 bases. This CDR3 has 16 residues. CDR1 is SGHRS, CDR2 YFSETQ, per germline. The CDR3 coding sequence is TGCGCCAGCAGTGTTTCGCGGCAGGCTAGCACAGATACGCAGTATTTT. Its translation: CASSVSRQASTDTQYF.

This rearrangement joins TRBV5-1 to TRBJ2-2, with D possibly TRBD2 on 5 matching bases. Trimming pared 0 bases from V and 1 base from J, leaving 10 bases between. This CDR3 comprises 16 residues. Germline V gene data show CDR1 as SGHRS and CDR2 as YFSETQ. Here the CDR3 reads CASSLDGAVNTGELFF. DNA for the CDR3: TGCGCCAGCAGCTTGGATGGAGCGGTGAACACCGGGGAGCTGTTTTTT.

This clone was seen a handful of times. The chain links TRBV14 to TRBJ2-7; D ambiguous. V was shortened by 3 bases and J by 0 bases, with 12 bases between the two germline ends. This CDR3 spans 15 amino acids. Germline V CDR1 and CDR2: SGHDN, FVKESK. CDR3 in DNA: TGTGCCAGCAGCCACAATCCTCTGAGCTCCTACGAGCAGTACTTC. It specifies CASSHNPLSSYEQYF. The full variable domain, completed using reference TRBV14 and TRBJ2-7, is EAGVTQFPSHSVIEKGQTVTLRCDPISGHDNLYWYRRVMGKEIKFLLHFVKESKQDESGMPNNRFLAERTGGTYSTLKVQPAELEDSGVYFCASSHNPLSSYEQYFGPGTRLTVT.

The chain couples TRBV7-2 to TRBJ2-7, with a weak D call TRBD1 (5 bases). The CDR3 spans 15 residues. The germline V gene encodes CDR1 SGHTA and CDR2 FQGNSA. V lost 1 base, J lost 0 bases, and 10 bases lay in between. CDR3 bases: TGTGCCAGCAGCTTAGTCCCAGGGAACTCCTACGAGCAGTACTTC. This codes for CASSLVPGNSYEQYF.

The V and J genes are TRBV6-6 and TRBJ2-3; 9 nucleotides align to TRBD2. Germline trimming cut 6 bases from V and 4 bases from J; bases unmatched to any gene: 8. From germline, CDR1 is MNHNY and CDR2 SVGAGI (reference sequence). The CDR3 is 15 amino acids. CDR3 region: CASSHLAGLADTQYF. The DNA of the CDR3 is TGTGCCAGCAGCCACCTAGCGGGGTTGGCAGATACGCAGTATTTT.

The chain carries TRBV7-3 and TRBJ2-7; 7 bases line up with TRBD1. The germline V gene encodes CDR1 SGHTA and CDR2 FQGTGA. The CDR3 extends over 13 amino acids. V shed 3 bases and J 3 bases; nucleotides not matched to a gene: 2. CDR3 sequence reads: CASSFYRGYEQYF. CDR3 nucleotides: TGTGCCAGCAGCTTCTACAGGGGCTACGAGCAGTACTTC.

The chain uses TRBV27 and TRBJ2-7; D is perhaps TRBD1 (6 bases). The germline V gene encodes CDR1 MNHEY and CDR2 SMNVEV (reference sequence). Trimming left V 7 bases short and J 4 bases short, with 8 bases between. This CDR3 is built from 11 residues. As DNA, the CDR3 is TGTGCCAGCAAAACAGGGTACGAGCAGTACTTC. Translating it yields CASKTGYEQYF.

The chain joins TRBV27 to TRBJ2-7; weak D call: TRBD1 (5 bases). The germline V and J ends were trimmed by 6 bases and 5 bases, with 20 bases remaining between them. Germline V gives CDR1 MNHEY, CDR2 SMNVEV (reference sequence). This CDR3 spans 15 amino acids. The CDR3: CASRAGHLIGDEQYF. As DNA, the CDR3 is TGTGCCAGCAGGGCAGGGCACCTAATAGGGGACGAGCAGTACTTC.

This chain connects TRBV30 to TRBJ2-1, with 7 bases matching TRBD1. CDR1 is GTSNPN and CDR2 is SVGIG in the germline V gene (reference sequence). The length of the CDR3 is 13 residues. V dropped 0 bases and J dropped 7; count of bases not matched to a gene: 3. This CDR3 is CAWSVSGGNEQFF. CDR3 DNA: TGTGCCTGGAGTGTATCAGGGGGAAATGAGCAGTTCTTC.

In this sample, this clone turned up once. This chain uses TRBV5-1 with TRBJ2-1; tentatively, D is TRBD1 (6 bases). The CDR3 spans 15 residues. The V gene's germline CDR1 is SGHRS and CDR2 YFSETQ. Deletions cut 5 bases from V and 0 bases from J, with 12 bases between. CDR3 in amino acids: CASSSGTTSYNEQFF. DNA of the CDR3: TGCGCCAGCAGTTCCGGGACAACCTCCTACAATGAGCAGTTCTTC.

The chain joins TRBV7-9 to TRBJ1-4; 10 nucleotides match TRBD1. There are 14 residues in the CDR3. J gave up 8 bases and V 4 bases, and 4 bases lay outside the gene matches. Germline V gives CDR1 SEHNR, CDR2 FQNEAQ (reference sequence). In nucleotides, the CDR3 is TGTGCCAGCAGCTCCGGACAGGGGGACGAAAAACTGTTTTTT. Residues: CASSSGQGDEKLFF. Combining the CDR3 with reference TRBV7-9 and TRBJ1-4 gives the whole variable domain DTGVSQNPRHKITKRGQNVTFRCDPISEHNRLYWYRQTLGQGPEFLTYFQNEAQLEKSRLLSDRFSAERPKGSFSTLEIQRTEQGDSAMYLCASSSGQGDEKLFFGSGTQLSVL.

The sample holds one count of this clone. The chain joins TRBV30 to TRBJ1-5; tentative D call: TRBD1 (5 bases). Trimming removed 6 bases from V and 4 bases from J, with 22 bases in between. Germline V gene sequence: CDR1 GTSNPN, CDR2 SVGIG (reference sequence). The CDR3 is 16 amino acids. As DNA, the CDR3 is TGTGCCTGTACCCCGGGGGGGTTCCTAGGTAATCAGCCCCAGCATTTT. This codes for CACTPGGFLGNQPQHF.

The chain links TRBV5-6 to TRBJ2-2; D remains unclear. The CDR3 length is 15 residues. The germline gives CDR1 SGHDT, CDR2 YYEEEE. The V and J ends lost 0 bases and 1 base respectively, with 7 bases between them. This CDR3 reads CASSLALLNTGELFF. The CDR3, as DNA: TGTGCCAGCAGCTTGGCATTGCTGAACACCGGGGAGCTGTTTTTT.

The J gene is TRBJ1-4, the V gene TRBV7-2; TRBD1 might be the D (5 bases). V was trimmed by 3 bases and J by 7 bases, leaving 9 bases between them. The length of the CDR3 is 13 residues. Germline-derived CDR1 and CDR2 are SGHTA and FQGNSA. Here the CDR3 reads CASSFEGSEKLFF. The CDR3 coding sequence is TGTGCCAGCAGCTTCGAGGGGAGTGAAAAACTGTTTTTT.

This sequence joins TRBV7-8 and TRBJ1-2, with 10 nucleotides matching TRBD1. The CDR3 has 13 residues. Germline V CDR1 and CDR2: SGHVS, FQNEAQ. V shed 2 bases, J shed 7 bases, and the junction held 1 base outside the gene matches. The CDR3 region is CASSLRTGGGYTF. The CDR3 bases are TGTGCCAGCAGCTTACGGACAGGGGGTGGCTACACCTTC.

V is TRBV30 and J is TRBJ1-2; TRBD1 might be the D (5 bases). Between the trimmed V and J ends, which lost 2 bases and 6 bases, there was a span of 19 bases. The CDR3 sequence is 15 residues long. Germline V CDR1 and CDR2: GTSNPN, SVGIG (reference sequence). CDR3 DNA: TGTGCCTGGAGTCAACCGGGACCTCAGAGGAATGGCTACACCTTC. It is translated as CAWSQPGPQRNGYTF.

This rearrangement joins TRBV5-5 to TRBJ1-2, with D perhaps TRBD1 (6 bases). The CDR3 spans 15 residues. Germline CDR1 SGHKS, CDR2 YYEKEE (reference sequence). Trimming shortened V by 3 bases and J by 5 bases, and 17 bases separated the two germline ends. Written as DNA, the CDR3 is TGTGCCAGCAGCTGGCGACAGGAGCCCGGGTATGGCTACACCTTC. This sequence encodes CASSWRQEPGYGYTF.

The genes are TRBV18 and TRBJ1-2; D not resolved. Trimming cost V 2 bases and J 0 bases, with 13 bases left between them. The CDR3 has 16 residues. Germline V gene sequence: CDR1 KGHSH, CDR2 LQKENI. The CDR3 sequence is CASSPMIDNANYGYTF. DNA for the CDR3: TGTGCCAGCTCACCAATGATCGACAATGCTAACTATGGCTACACCTTC.